Detailed here is one TCR beta chain. Its antigen is currently unknown. The data stem from a study of stem cell transplantation in POMP-related autoinflammatory disease. Study-level background: Hypothesis: faulty thymoproteasomes impair CD8+ T-cell selection, skewing TRB repertoires. Overall study findings and caveats: Across all analyzed T-cell subsets, patients with PRAID tended toward reduced diversity and increased clonality. Unique TRB V-J gene pairings were limited in number in patients with PRAID.

The method was immunoSEQ multiplex PCR; TCRdb's version includes in-frame clones alone and lacks a portion of them. The table includes tens of thousands of clones, 80% to 85% detected once. The starting material was CD4+ T cells from PBMCs, obtained before stem cell transplantation. The clonotype was recovered from a human donor with POMP-related autoinflammation and immune dysregulation (PRAID).

The CDR3 DNA reads TGTGCCAGCTCACCACGGTACCAAGAGACCCAGTACTTC. It is translated as CASSPRYQETQYF. The chain joins TRBV18 to TRBJ2-5; no definite D call. The CDR3 covers 13 residues. V was clipped by 1 base and J by 0 bases, with 3 bases between them. The V gene's germline CDR1 is KGHSH and CDR2 LQKENI.